These 32 T cell receptor beta chains were all obtained from the same sample, sequenced in a study of regulatory T cells in long-lasting Graves disease. Sample time point: newly diagnosed GD, antithyroid drugs for less than 3 months. The TCR library was made from RNA extracted from PBMCs. HTBI primers from iRepertoire and Arm-PCR of CDR3 regions yielded the TCR beta libraries. TCRdb analysed the multiplex PCR reads with MiXCR anew, one entry per CDR3 protein. The top ten hold roughly 18% of the sample, which has roughly 610,000 distinct CDR3 sequences, around 17% seen once. The sample was also reused in another study, on T cells in Graves' hyperthyroidism and ophthalmopathy.

The starting material was peripheral blood mononuclear cells (PBMCs), obtained at new diagnosis, from a patient treated with antithyroid drugs. These receptors were collected from a woman between 25 and 40 years old with Graves disease.

Only a few counts were recorded for this clonotype. V is TRBV6-4 and J is TRBJ1-5; D gene uncertain. V was trimmed by 0 bases and J by 5 bases, leaving 5 bases between them. The CDR3 totals 13 residues. Per germline, CDR1 MRHNA and CDR2 SNTAGT. The CDR3 loop reads CASSDSRDQPQHF. Here the CDR3 DNA reads TGTGCCAGCAGTGACTCGAGGGATCAGCCCCAGCATTTT.

The chain has TRBV7-9 and TRBJ1-1; D ambiguous. Trimming took off 2 bases at V and 8 bases at J, with 12 bases between the two ends. Germline assignment: CDR1 SEHNR and CDR2 FQNEAQ (reference sequence). The CDR3 is 13 amino acids. The CDR3 is CASSLYGNPEAFF. The CDR3 DNA reads as TGTGCCAGCAGCTTATATGGTAACCCCGAAGCTTTCTTT.

J is TRBJ2-2 and V is TRBV3-1, with TRBD2 matching over 10 bases. V trimming: 4 bases; J trimming: 3 bases; junction bases outside the gene matches: 5. This CDR3 contains 16 residues. Per germline, CDR1 LGHDT and CDR2 YNNKEL (reference sequence). The CDR3 DNA reads as TGTGCCAGCAGCCGGTCTAGCGGGGGCTACACCGGGGAGCTGTTTTTT. This codes for CASSRSSGGYTGELFF.

The sample holds many counts of this clonotype. The V gene is TRBV20-1, the J gene TRBJ1-1; a weak D match, TRBD1 (5 bases). This CDR3 has 13 residues. Germline loops: CDR1 DFQATT, CDR2 SNEGSKA (reference sequence). Trimming left V 6 bases short and J 1 base short, with 12 bases between. CDR3 DNA sequence: TGCAGTGCCGGAGGGACGGCGAACACTGAAGCTTTCTTT. Its translation is CSAGGTANTEAFF.

V is TRBV27 and J is TRBJ2-7; D unresolved. Germline CDR1 and CDR2: MNHEY and SMNVEV (reference sequence). CDR3 length: 14 amino acids. V was clipped by 6 bases and J by 6 bases, with 18 bases between them. Here the CDR3 reads CASSLLGTGSEQYF. The CDR3 nucleotides are TGTGCCAGCAGCCTCCTGGGCACTGGCTCCGAGCAGTACTTC.

The chain has TRBV19 and TRBJ2-6, with D unresolved. There are 13 residues in the CDR3. Germline assignment: CDR1 LNHDA and CDR2 SQIVND (reference sequence). V gave up 10 bases and J gave up 0 bases, with 7 bases separating them. CDR3 nucleotides: TGTGCCACGGAGCCCTCTGGGGCCAACGTCCTGACTTTC. The encoded protein is CATEPSGANVLTF.

The chain employs TRBV5-4 and TRBJ1-6; TRBD1 is a possible D gene (5 bases). Germline V gene data show CDR1 as SGHNT and CDR2 as YYREEE (reference sequence). The length of the CDR3 is 16 residues. Deletions cut 4 bases from V and 9 bases from J, with 20 bases between. CDR3 nucleotides: TGTGCCAGCAGCGCCGGGACGGAGAGATTAGGTTCACCCCTCCACTTT. It encodes CASSAGTERLGSPLHF. Supplemented by reference TRBV5-4 and TRBJ1-6, the full variable domain reads ETGVTQSPTHLIKTRGQQVTLRCSSQSGHNTVSWYQQALGQGPQFIFQYYREEENGRGNFPPRFSGLQFPNYSSELNVNALELDDSALYLCASSAGTERLGSPLHFGNGTRLTVT.

This clonotype was recorded a few times. The chain has TRBV7-3 and TRBJ2-5, with TRBD1 matching 8 bases. Looked up from germline, CDR1 is SGHTA and CDR2 is FQGTGA. The CDR3 consists of 15 residues. J was trimmed by 7 bases and V by 5 bases; bases with no gene match: 12. The CDR3 loop reads CASSRQAGGGSTQYF. In DNA form, the CDR3 reads TGTGCCAGCAGCCGTCAGGCAGGGGGCGGGTCGACCCAGTACTTC.

The V gene is TRBV27, the J gene TRBJ2-7; 9 bases are shared with TRBD2. The CDR3 length is 15 residues. Germline values: CDR1 MNHEY, CDR2 SMNVEV (reference sequence). The V gene end was trimmed by 4 bases and the J gene end by 2 bases; junction bases not matched to a gene: 6. Here the CDR3 DNA reads TGTGCCAGCAGTTCCACGACTAGCGGCCCCTACGAGCAGTACTTC. Translating it yields CASSSTTSGPYEQYF.

This clonotype came up a few times. The gene calls are TRBV9 and TRBJ1-6, with a possible D match to TRBD1 (6 bases). Trimming left V 4 bases short and J 1 base short, with 12 bases between. Germline lookup yields CDR1 SGDLS and CDR2 YYNGEE. The CDR3 is made up of 16 amino acids. CDR3 sequence (DNA): TGTGCCAGCAGCCCCCAGGGGAGGTCCTATAATTCACCCCTCCACTTT. This gives the protein CASSPQGRSYNSPLHF.

This clonotype is a singleton in its sample. The rearrangement links TRBV19 to TRBJ2-7; 7 nucleotides agree with TRBD2. The CDR3 loop spans 15 amino acids. Germline V gene sequence: CDR1 LNHDA, CDR2 SQIVND (reference sequence). V lost 3 bases, J lost 0 bases, and 5 bases stayed unmatched. CDR3 nucleotide sequence: TGTGCCAGTAGTATCCGGGACTACGACTCCTACGAGCAGTACTTC. This translates into CASSIRDYDSYEQYF.

This chain joins TRBV7-6 and TRBJ2-5; 11 bases map to TRBD2. The V gene's germline CDR1 is SGHVS and CDR2 FNYEAQ. The trim removed 5 bases at V and 7 bases at J, leaving 9 bases unmatched. CDR3 size: 15 residues. The CDR3 reads CASSLQLAGDGTQYF. CDR3 DNA sequence: TGTGCCAGCAGCCTTCAACTAGCGGGAGACGGGACCCAGTACTTC.

This clonotype came up many times. The gene calls are TRBV6-5 and TRBJ2-3, with TRBD2 matching over 10 bases. Germline V gene sequence: CDR1 MNHEY, CDR2 SVGAGI. Losses at the gene ends were 2 bases for V and 3 bases for J; bases not matched to a gene: 11. There are 18 residues in the CDR3. Written as DNA, the CDR3 is TGTGCCAGCAGTTACGCTAGCTCGGGACTAGCGAAAACAGATACGCAGTATTTT. It translates to CASSYASSGLAKTDTQYF.

The table lists this clonotype with many counts. The germline gene is not matched at one end of the junction; a read error may be the cause. The rearrangement uses TRBV7-2 and TRBJ2-3, with D possibly TRBD2 on 5 matching bases. The CDR3 length is 16 residues. Germline loops: CDR1 SGHTA, CDR2 FQGNSA. CDR3 sequence: CASSIAKGTITDTQYF. The CDR3 region has the DNA TGTGCCAGCAGCATAGCGAAGGGTACTATCACAGATACGCAGTATTTT. Variable domain in full (rest from reference TRBV7-2 and TRBJ2-3): GAGVSQSPSNKVTEKGKDVELRCDPISGHTALYWYRQSLGQGLEFLIYFQGNSAPDKSGLPSDRFSAERTGGSVSTLTIQRTQQEDSAVYLCASSIAKGTITDTQYFGPGTRLTVL.

This clonotype showed up just a few times. The CDR3 protein is CASSIFGRDLNEQFF. CDR3 DNA sequence: TGTGCCAGTAGTATATTCGGGAGAGATCTCAATGAGCAGTTCTTC. The chain has TRBV19 and TRBJ2-1; the D gene is possibly TRBD2 (6 bases). CDR1 and CDR2 from the germline V gene are LNHDA and SQIVND (reference sequence). V was cut by 2 bases and J by 6 bases, with 14 bases left in between. This CDR3 has 15 amino acids. The full variable domain, in which reference TRBV19 and TRBJ2-1 provide the parts outside the CDR3, is DGGITQSPKYLFRKEGQNVTLSCEQNLNHDAMYWYRQDPGQGLRLIYYSQIVNDFQKGDIAEGYSVSREKKESFPLTVTSAQKNPTAFYLCASSIFGRDLNEQFFGPGTRLTVL.

The table lists this clonotype with many counts. The chain joins TRBV15 to TRBJ1-1; D not resolved. CDR1 is LNHNV, CDR2 YYDKDF, per germline (reference sequence). Deletions cut 6 bases from V and 0 bases from J, with 8 bases between. CDR3 size: 13 residues. CDR3 bases: TGTGCCACCAGGACCCAGGTGAACACTGAAGCTTTCTTT. It yields the protein CATRTQVNTEAFF.

This clonotype came up many times. The chain links TRBV7-3 to TRBJ2-3; TRBD2 aligns across 9 bases. The CDR3 has 14 residues. Trimming removed 4 bases from V and 2 bases from J; junction bases left unmatched: 1. In germline, CDR1 is SGHTA, CDR2 FQGTGA. The CDR3 loop is CASSSGLATDTQYF. Written as DNA, the CDR3 is TGTGCCAGCAGCTCGGGACTAGCCACAGATACGCAGTATTTT.

J is TRBJ1-1 and V is TRBV28; D uncertain. The CDR3 length is 16 residues. Germline values: CDR1 MDHEN, CDR2 SYDVKM. Trimming took off 5 bases at V and 3 bases at J, with 19 bases between the two ends. CDR3 DNA: TGTGCCAGCAGTCTTCCCCCCCCGGGTGGGGACACTGAAGCTTTCTTT. Translation gives CASSLPPPGGDTEAFF.

This clonotype was counted at least ten times. The gene calls are TRBV12-3 or TRBV12-4 and TRBJ2-7; tentative D call: TRBD1 (5 bases). This CDR3 is 12 amino acids long. The germline V and J ends were trimmed by 5 bases and 4 bases, with 9 bases remaining between them. CDR3: CASSRTPYEQYF. The CDR3, as DNA: TGTGCCAGCAGTCGGACACCGTACGAGCAGTACTTC.

This clonotype has just a few counts. This chain links TRBV5-8 with TRBJ2-5; D is perhaps TRBD2 (6 bases). CDR1 is SGHTS and CDR2 is YDEGEE in the germline V gene. Trimming removed 5 bases from V and 5 bases from J, with 19 bases in between. This CDR3 has 15 amino acids. As DNA, the CDR3 is TGTGCCAGCAGTCCTAGACTAGTTACGATTGAGACCCAGTACTTC. This translates into CASSPRLVTIETQYF.

There are many counts of this clonotype. V usage is TRBV5-1 and J usage is TRBJ1-1; D perhaps matches TRBD1 (5 bases). Trimming removed 1 base at V and 4 bases at J, with 14 bases between. The CDR3 consists of 15 residues. The germline CDR1 and CDR2 sequences are SGHRS and YFSETQ. Written as DNA, the CDR3 is TGCGCCAGCAGCTTGACCTCAGGGACGGGCACTGAAGCTTTCTTT. Translating gives CASSLTSGTGTEAFF. Complete variable domain (other parts from reference TRBV5-1 and TRBJ1-1): KAGVTQTPRYLIKTRGQQVTLSCSPISGHRSVSWYQQTPGQGLQFLFEYFSETQRNKGNFPGRFSGRQFSNSRSEMNVSTLELGDSALYLCASSLTSGTGTEAFFGQGTRLTVV.

The chain links TRBV7-9 to TRBJ2-6; D unresolved. Trimming removed 2 bases from V and 4 bases from J, with 9 bases in between. The CDR3 spans 15 residues. CDR1 is SEHNR, CDR2 FQNEAQ, per germline (reference sequence). The CDR3 spells CASSLTHIGANVLTF. In DNA, the CDR3 is TGTGCCAGCAGCTTAACCCACATCGGGGCCAACGTCCTGACTTTC.

The chain joins TRBV7-9 to TRBJ1-4; no clear D gene. This CDR3 region has 14 residues. Germline V gene data show CDR1 as SEHNR and CDR2 as FQNEAQ (reference sequence). Trimming cost V 5 bases and J 7 bases, with 14 bases left between them. The CDR3, as DNA: TGTGCCAGCAGCCCGGATCGGTCCAGTGAAAAACTGTTTTTT. Translated, it gives CASSPDRSSEKLFF.

This clonotype was observed a few times. The chain has TRBV28 and TRBJ1-5; the D is unclear. Trimming cost V 6 bases and J 3 bases, with 15 bases left between them. The CDR3 is 15 amino acids. The germline V gene encodes CDR1 MDHEN and CDR2 SYDVKM. CDR3 sequence (DNA): TGTGCCAGCAGCCTTGATCAGAGGGTCAATCAGCCCCAGCATTTT. Translation: CASSLDQRVNQPQHF. Based on the CDR3 plus reference TRBV28 and TRBJ1-5, the full variable domain is DVKVTQSSRYLVKRTGEKVFLECVQDMDHENMFWYRQDPGLGLRLIYFSYDVKMKEKGDIPEGYSVSREKKERFSLILESASTNQTSMYLCASSLDQRVNQPQHFGDGTRLSIL.

This chain links TRBV15 with TRBJ1-4; TRBD1 aligns across 11 bases. The germline gives CDR1 LNHNV, CDR2 YYDKDF (reference sequence). The CDR3 covers 13 residues. Trimming at V came to 5 bases and at J to 7 bases, leaving 0 bases not matched to a gene. In DNA form, the CDR3 reads TGTGCCACCAGCGGGACAGGGGGTGAAAAACTGTTTTTT. This encodes CATSGTGGEKLFF.

In its sample, this clonotype was seen many times. J is TRBJ1-5 and V is TRBV28; D possibly corresponds to TRBD1 (5 bases). Germline V gene lookup returns CDR1 MDHEN and CDR2 SYDVKM. V was trimmed by 2 bases and J by 1 base, leaving 12 bases between them. This CDR3 spans 16 amino acids. The CDR3 coding sequence is TGTGCCAGCAGTTTAAGTGGGCAGGGCAGCAATCAGCCCCAGCATTTT. Amino acids: CASSLSGQGSNQPQHF. The full variable domain, with the rest looked up from reference TRBV28 and TRBJ1-5, is DVKVTQSSRYLVKRTGEKVFLECVQDMDHENMFWYRQDPGLGLRLIYFSYDVKMKEKGDIPEGYSVSREKKERFSLILESASTNQTSMYLCASSLSGQGSNQPQHFGDGTRLSIL.

V gene TRBV4-1 combines with J gene TRBJ1-1; D is perhaps TRBD1 (5 bases). This CDR3 comprises 16 residues. Germline CDR1 reads MGHRA; CDR2 reads YSYEKL. The V gene lost 0 bases and the J gene lost 6 bases, with 17 bases spanning the gap. The DNA for the CDR3 is TGCGCCAGCAGCCAAGAGTGGGGCATCGGGGGGGCTGAAGCTTTCTTT. Translated, it gives CASSQEWGIGGAEAFF.

The chain joins TRBV30 to TRBJ1-6; D is undetermined. V lost 0 bases and J lost 9, with 12 bases in between. From germline, CDR1 is GTSNPN and CDR2 SVGIG (reference sequence). This CDR3 has 14 residues. The CDR3 coding sequence is TGTGCCTGGAGTGTGACAATCGAGCGTTCACCCCTCCACTTT. It is translated as CAWSVTIERSPLHF.

This clonotype has at least ten counts. The V and J genes are TRBV20-1 and TRBJ1-6; TRBD1 aligns across 8 bases. Germline CDR1 is DFQATT and CDR2 is SNEGSKA (reference sequence). The V gene end was trimmed by 6 bases and the J gene end by 0 bases; junction bases not matched to a gene: 13. The CDR3 sequence is 18 residues long. CDR3 in amino acids: CSAHSSGQGSSYNSPLHF. For the CDR3, the DNA is TGCAGTGCCCATAGTAGCGGACAGGGTAGCTCCTATAATTCACCCCTCCACTTT.

This clonotype was recorded many times. The CDR3 sequence: CASDGLAGLLRTDTQYF. CDR3 bases: TGTGCCAGCGACGGACTAGCGGGCCTCCTTCGCACAGATACGCAGTATTTT. This chain links TRBV28 with TRBJ2-3; 11 bases agree with TRBD2. The CDR3 contains 17 residues. CDR1 is MDHEN, CDR2 SYDVKM, per germline. V trimming: 8 bases; J trimming: 1 base; junction bases outside the gene matches: 11. Variable domain in full (rest from reference TRBV28 and TRBJ2-3): DVKVTQSSRYLVKRTGEKVFLECVQDMDHENMFWYRQDPGLGLRLIYFSYDVKMKEKGDIPEGYSVSREKKERFSLILESASTNQTSMYLCASDGLAGLLRTDTQYFGPGTRLTVL.

There are a few counts of this clonotype. The chain has TRBV14 and TRBJ2-5, with TRBD1 matching 7 bases. The germline V gene encodes CDR1 SGHDN and CDR2 FVKESK. This CDR3 region has 15 residues. The trim removed 4 bases at V and 4 bases at J, leaving 9 bases unmatched. The CDR3 region is CASSPRQGTGETQYF. The CDR3 DNA reads TGTGCCAGCAGCCCGAGACAGGGTACGGGAGAGACCCAGTACTTC.

The CDR3 DNA reads as TGTGCCAGTAACCCTTCTAGGGACAGGGGTGCGAACACTGAAGCTTTCTTT. Translating gives CASNPSRDRGANTEAFF. V is TRBV19 and J is TRBJ1-1; 10 bases agree with TRBD1. The CDR3 has 17 residues. V was pared by 7 bases and J by 1 base, with 12 bases of the junction left unmatched. CDR1 is LNHDA, CDR2 SQIVND, per germline (reference sequence).